This T cell receptor beta chain was identified during a study of T-cell memory formation after mild COVID-19. 5'RACE with constant-segment primers built TCRalpha and TCRbeta cDNA libraries with UMIs. TCRdb redid the calling of the 5' RACE reads with MiXCR, one entry per CDR3 protein. The repertoire holds hundreds of thousands of distinct CDR3 sequences, with 25% to 30% as singletons. J lost 0 bases, V lost 4 bases, and 2 bases had no gene match. Germline values: CDR1 SQVTM, CDR2 ANQGSEA. The CDR3 totals 13 residues. The clonotype comes from an adult woman who had mild COVID-19 (a few samples of this study predate the infection). Cell type and time point are not known. The sample taken for sequencing was PBMCs or a T cell subset sorted from them (not recorded which). V and J are TRBV29-1 and TRBJ1-2, with 7 nucleotides matching TRBD1. This chain's CDR3 is CSVADRPNYGYTF. In DNA, the CDR3 is TGCAGCGTTGCGGACAGGCCTAACTATGGCTACACCTTC.